This T cell receptor beta chain was recorded in a study of CD8+ T cells in alopecia areata. Background on the study: A regimen of oral tofacitinib, 5 to 10 mg twice daily, was given to treated patients. Study-level results: Many expanded lesional clones remained in scalp and blood on tofacitinib.

For this clone: Antigen unknown.

Sequencing used cDNA as its template, made by extracting RNA and reverse transcribing it. Sequencing was performed with immunoSEQ multiplex PCR; in TCRdb, only in-frame clones are kept and a portion is missing. The data contain 90,000 to 120,000 clones, 65% to 85% of them singletons. As for treatment: oral pan-JAK inhibitor, 5-10 mg twice daily. The sequence was obtained from a human donor with alopecia areata. This sample comprised CD8+ T cells sorted from blood, obtained at week 24, from a patient treated with tofacitinib.

CDR3 coding DNA: TGTGCCAGCAGACATCCTGAGGACAGACGGAATGAGCAGTTCTTC. Encoded protein: CASRHPEDRRNEQFF. V is TRBV11-2 and J is TRBJ2-1; perhaps TRBD1 as D (6 bases). The CDR3 extends over 15 amino acids. CDR1 and CDR2 from the germline V gene are SGHAT and FQNNGV. The germline V and J ends were trimmed by 6 bases and 7 bases, with 19 bases remaining between them.